One and the same sample provided the 30 T cell receptor beta chains below, sequenced in a study of cytomegalovirus exposure and HLA in healthy donors. 13 Jbeta primers and 60 Vbeta primers were used for the PCR. The assay was immunoSEQ multiplex PCR, and TCRdb's table has in-frame clones only and misses some. The data hold roughly 160,000 clones, with around 88% observed a single time. The specimen sequenced was PBMCs. These receptors all stem from a woman aged 30 to 39 in good health and CMV-seronegative.

V usage is TRBV18 and J usage is TRBJ1-2, with TRBD1 matching 7 bases. Trimming cost V 5 bases and J 4 bases; bases outside gene matches: 16. The CDR3 is made up of 17 amino acids. Germline V gene sequence: CDR1 KGHSH, CDR2 LQKENI. The DNA of the CDR3 is TGTGCCAGCTCATCCACCGTTTCAAGGACAGGTTCCTATGGCTACACCTTC. Amino acids: CASSSTVSRTGSYGYTF.

V and J are TRBV19 and TRBJ2-3; a weak D match, TRBD2 (6 bases). The V and J ends lost 3 bases and 5 bases respectively, with 12 bases between them. This CDR3 is 14 amino acids long. CDR1 LNHDA and CDR2 SQIVND come from the germline V gene (reference sequence). Here the CDR3 reads CASSMGGAGDTQYF. The CDR3 DNA is TGTGCCAGTAGTATGGGCGGAGCGGGAGATACGCAGTATTTT.

This chain joins TRBV7-7 and TRBJ2-2; weak D call: TRBD2 (6 bases). CDR3 length: 14 residues. Trimming shortened V by 4 bases and J by 4 bases, and 10 bases separated the two germline ends. Germline V CDR1 and CDR2: SSHAT, FNYEAQ (reference sequence). CDR3 sequence reads: CASSSLAGTGELFF. As DNA, the CDR3 is TGTGCCAGCAGCTCACTAGCTGGCACCGGGGAGCTGTTTTTT.

The rearrangement links TRBV9 to TRBJ2-5; D call uncertain. V was cut by 0 bases and J by 1 base, with 7 bases left in between. CDR3 length: 14 residues. CDR1 SGDLS and CDR2 YYNGEE come from the germline V gene. For the CDR3, the DNA is TGTGCCAGCAGCGTAGGCATAGCCCAAGAGACCCAGTACTTC. Translated, it gives CASSVGIAQETQYF.

The chain has TRBV7-9 and TRBJ2-2; TRBD2 matches at 14 bases. With 4 bases clipped from V and 6 bases from J, the junction kept 4 bases outside the gene matches. CDR1 SEHNR and CDR2 FQNEAQ come from the germline V gene (reference sequence). The CDR3 has 16 residues. CDR3 loop: CASSSGTSGSPGELFF. CDR3 nucleotide sequence: TGTGCCAGCAGCTCAGGGACTAGCGGGAGCCCCGGGGAGCTGTTTTTT.

The chain joins TRBV28 to TRBJ2-6; 9 nucleotides line up with TRBD2. V dropped 3 bases and J dropped 1; count of bases not matched to a gene: 7. The CDR3 covers 18 residues. Germline CDR1 is MDHEN and CDR2 is SYDVKM. This chain's CDR3 is CASSLAREGLSGANVLTF. CDR3 nucleotide sequence: TGTGCCAGCAGTTTGGCGCGGGAGGGCCTTTCTGGGGCCAACGTCCTGACTTTC.

This clone was seen only a few times. J is TRBJ2-5 and V is TRBV7-2; weak D call: TRBD2 (5 bases). Trimming stripped 3 bases from V and 5 bases from J, with 10 bases between. Per germline, CDR1 SGHTA and CDR2 FQGNSA. This CDR3 is 13 amino acids long. CDR3 protein: CASSLLGSETQYF. The CDR3 DNA reads TGTGCCAGCAGCTTGTTGGGGAGCGAGACCCAGTACTTC.

J is TRBJ2-5 and V is TRBV29-1; 7 bases agree with TRBD1. This CDR3 comprises 12 residues. Germline loops: CDR1 SQVTM, CDR2 ANQGSEA. V lost 7 bases to trimming and J lost 5 bases; unmatched junction nucleotides: 7. For the CDR3, the DNA is TGCAGCGACGTGACAGGGCCCGAGACCCAGTACTTC. This sequence encodes CSDVTGPETQYF.

V is TRBV19 and J is TRBJ1-2, with TRBD1 matching over 7 bases. The CDR3 has 14 amino acids. Germline trimming cut 6 bases from V and 2 bases from J; bases unmatched to any gene: 6. Germline CDR1 reads LNHDA; CDR2 reads SQIVND (reference sequence). The CDR3 sequence is CASRMEGQNYGYTF. In nucleotides, the CDR3 is TGTGCCAGTAGAATGGAGGGACAGAACTATGGCTACACCTTC.

The chain links TRBV6-5 to TRBJ1-4; D is perhaps TRBD1 (5 bases). Looked up from germline, CDR1 is MNHEY and CDR2 is SVGAGI. The CDR3 consists of 16 residues. Trimming pared 0 bases from V and 3 bases from J, leaving 11 bases between. DNA of the CDR3: TGTGCCAGCAGTTACTCTAGCTGGGGGGCTAATGAAAAACTGTTTTTT. Its translation: CASSYSSWGANEKLFF.

The J gene is TRBJ1-1, the V gene TRBV28, with TRBD1 matching 8 bases. CDR1 and CDR2 from the germline V gene are MDHEN and SYDVKM. V shed 6 bases and J 1 base; nucleotides not matched to a gene: 7. The CDR3 runs 15 residues. CDR3 nucleotides: TGTGCCAGCAGACCGTCAGGGGGCGCGAACACTGAAGCTTTCTTT. Residues: CASRPSGGANTEAFF.

The chain employs TRBV30 and TRBJ2-1; 15 bases fit TRBD2. The V segment lost 1 base and the J segment 12 bases; nucleotides outside the gene matches: 7. The CDR3 loop spans 15 amino acids. Germline V CDR1 and CDR2: GTSNPN, SVGIG (reference sequence). This chain's CDR3 is CAWSEGLAGGGTQFF. In DNA form, the CDR3 reads TGTGCCTGGAGTGAGGGACTAGCGGGAGGAGGGACGCAGTTCTTC. The complete variable domain, with remaining parts taken from reference TRBV30 and TRBJ2-1, reads SQTIHQWPATLVQPVGSPLSLECTVEGTSNPNLYWYRQAAGRGLQLLFYSVGIGQISSEVPQNLSASRPQDRQFILSSKKLLLSDSGFYLCAWSEGLAGGGTQFFGPGTRLTVL.

This clone was detected a few times. The V gene is TRBV10-3, the J gene TRBJ1-1; tentative D call: TRBD1 (6 bases). This CDR3 comprises 15 residues. In germline, CDR1 is ENHRY, CDR2 SYGVKD. V shed 7 bases and J shed 0 bases, with 15 bases lying between them. The DNA of the CDR3 is TGTGCCATCACCAGCCGACAGGACGTGAACACTGAAGCTTTCTTT. Amino acid sequence: CAITSRQDVNTEAFF.

This CDR3 reads CASSSFRVRSSYNSPLHF. For the CDR3, the DNA is TGTGCCAGCAGCTCCTTCAGGGTGAGGAGCTCCTATAATTCACCCCTCCACTTT. This chain links TRBV7-8 with TRBJ1-6; a weak D match, TRBD1 (5 bases). Trimming removed 4 bases from V and 0 bases from J, with 16 bases in between. The germline V gene has CDR1 SGHVS and CDR2 FQNEAQ. The length of the CDR3 is 18 residues. Together with reference TRBV7-8 and TRBJ1-6, the CDR3 gives the full variable domain: GAGVSQSPRYKVAKRGQDVALRCDPISGHVSLFWYQQALGQGPEFLTYFQNEAQLDKSGLPSDRFFAERPEGSVSTLKIQRTQQEDSAVYLCASSSFRVRSSYNSPLHFGNGTRLTVT.

The chain is built from TRBV6-6 and TRBJ2-5; D is perhaps TRBD2 (6 bases). The end of the DNA is better explained by TRBJ2-7, so the J call may be wrong. This CDR3 is 15 amino acids long. Germline V gives CDR1 MNHNY, CDR2 SVGAGI (reference sequence). CDR3 DNA sequence: TGTGCCAGCAGCCTTCGGGACTCACTTTCCTACGAGCAGTACTTC. It codes for CASSLRDSLSYEQYF.

V gene TRBV9 combines with J gene TRBJ2-3; TRBD2 is a possible D gene (6 bases). There are 12 residues in the CDR3. Germline V gene data show CDR1 as SGDLS and CDR2 as YYNGEE. V was cut by 3 bases and J by 4 bases, with 6 bases left in between. The CDR3 spells CASSERADTQYF. In nucleotides, the CDR3 is TGTGCCAGCAGCGAGCGGGCAGATACGCAGTATTTT.

This clone has a handful of counts. The rearrangement joins TRBV4-3 to TRBJ2-7; TRBD1 aligns across 7 bases. The germline V gene has CDR1 LGHNA and CDR2 YSLEER. The CDR3 consists of 16 residues. V dropped 1 base and J dropped 0; count of bases not matched to a gene: 6. Written as DNA, the CDR3 is TGCGCCAGCAGCCAAGCGACAGGGACCCGCTCCTACGAGCAGTACTTC. Encoded protein: CASSQATGTRSYEQYF.

This chain uses TRBV5-1 with TRBJ1-1; 9 positions match TRBD1. The CDR3 is 14 residues long. Germline trimming cut 4 bases from V and 4 bases from J; bases unmatched to any gene: 5. Looked up from germline, CDR1 is SGHRS and CDR2 is YFSETQ. CDR3 region: CASSRQGGSTEAFF. In nucleotides, the CDR3 is TGCGCCAGCAGCCGACAGGGGGGAAGCACTGAAGCTTTCTTT.

This clone was counted only a few times. This chain links TRBV6-1 with TRBJ1-5; no clear D. CDR1 and CDR2 from the germline V gene are MNHNS and SASEGT. The V and J ends lost 4 bases and 5 bases respectively, with 15 bases between them. The CDR3 spans 15 residues. CDR3 in DNA: TGTGCCAGCAGTGTGGGCATACCAGCCCATCAGCCCCAGCATTTT. This encodes CASSVGIPAHQPQHF.

This sequence joins TRBV5-1 and TRBJ2-5; a possible D gene is TRBD1 (5 bases). The CDR3 is 14 residues long. Trimming removed 4 bases from V and 1 base from J, with 11 bases in between. Germline V gene sequence: CDR1 SGHRS, CDR2 YFSETQ. CDR3 sequence (DNA): TGCGCCAGCAGCACAGGCCGGATCCAAGAGACCCAGTACTTC. This translates into CASSTGRIQETQYF.

The gene calls are TRBV7-2 and TRBJ1-5; 7 bases align to TRBD1. From germline, CDR1 is SGHTA and CDR2 FQGNSA. The trim removed 4 bases at V and 6 bases at J, leaving 15 bases unmatched. There are 17 residues in the CDR3. The CDR3 here is CASSSTGIEGRGQPQHF. The DNA for the CDR3 is TGTGCCAGCAGCTCGACAGGGATTGAAGGGCGGGGTCAGCCCCAGCATTTT.

The rearrangement joins TRBV7-2 to TRBJ1-3, with D perhaps TRBD1 (6 bases). The CDR3 contains 15 residues. Trimming removed 5 bases at V and 2 bases at J, with 13 bases between. Germline V CDR1 and CDR2: SGHTA, FQGNSA. The CDR3 loop is CASSRRKGAGNTIYF. CDR3 DNA: TGTGCCAGCAGCCGGCGAAAGGGGGCTGGAAACACCATATATTTT.

As to this clone: Other DNA sequences in the sample encode the same CDR3. The gene calls are TRBV5-1 and TRBJ1-1, with unresolved D. Germline values: CDR1 SGHRS, CDR2 YFSETQ. With 1 base removed from V and 5 bases from J, the gap between germline ends came to 9 bases. There are 13 residues in the CDR3. CDR3 loop: CASSLLGGTEAFF. Written as DNA, the CDR3 is TGCGCCAGCAGCTTGCTGGGAGGTACTGAAGCTTTCTTT.

This chain uses TRBV19 with TRBJ2-2; TRBD2 is a possible D gene (6 bases). Looked up from germline, CDR1 is LNHDA and CDR2 is SQIVND (reference sequence). Trimming took 3 bases from V and 7 from J, leaving 9 bases between them. The CDR3 contains 13 residues. Here the CDR3 reads CASSIRGNGELFF. CDR3 coding DNA: TGTGCCAGTAGTATTCGGGGGAACGGGGAGCTGTTTTTT.

The chain combines TRBV7-2 with TRBJ1-1, with 7 positions matching TRBD1. The junction had 10 bases not matched to a gene; V was cut back by 3 bases and J by 3 bases. Germline CDR1 reads SGHTA; CDR2 reads FQGNSA. This CDR3 has 16 residues. The CDR3 region is CASSFPDRVQDTEAFF. DNA for the CDR3: TGTGCCAGCAGCTTCCCCGACAGGGTTCAGGACACTGAAGCTTTCTTT.

The CDR3 DNA sequence: TGTGCCAGCGAGGGTGGACTAGCGAGCTACGAGCAGTACTTC. The encoded protein is CASEGGLASYEQYF. The gene calls are TRBV2 and TRBJ2-7, with 9 nucleotides matching TRBD2. The length of the CDR3 is 14 residues. Germline V CDR1 and CDR2: SNHLY, FYNNEI. V trimming: 8 bases; J trimming: 3 bases; junction bases outside the gene matches: 8.

This clone was seen just once. This chain links TRBV5-4 with TRBJ2-1; perhaps TRBD1 as D (5 bases). The length of the CDR3 is 12 residues. Germline loops: CDR1 SGHNT, CDR2 YYREEE (reference sequence). Deletions cut 3 bases from V and 5 bases from J, with 6 bases between. CDR3 protein: CASSWGDNEQFF. The CDR3, as DNA: TGTGCCAGCAGCTGGGGCGACAATGAGCAGTTCTTC.

The V and J genes are TRBV7-9 and TRBJ2-5; D uncertain. In germline, CDR1 is SEHNR, CDR2 FQNEAQ (reference sequence). Trimming cost V 2 bases and J 5 bases, with 6 bases left between them. This CDR3 spans 12 amino acids. CDR3 DNA: TGTGCCAGCAGCTTAACTCTGGAGACCCAGTACTTC. It translates to CASSLTLETQYF. Filled out from reference TRBV7-9 and TRBJ2-5, the complete variable domain reads DTGVSQNPRHKITKRGQNVTFRCDPISEHNRLYWYRQTLGQGPEFLTYFQNEAQLEKSRLLSDRFSAERPKGSFSTLEIQRTEQGDSAMYLCASSLTLETQYFGPGTRLLVL.

V gene TRBV4-3 combines with J gene TRBJ2-2, with 8 bases aligning to TRBD2. Trimming cost V 3 bases and J 2 bases; bases outside gene matches: 5. The length of the CDR3 is 16 residues. The germline V gene has CDR1 LGHNA and CDR2 YSLEER. The DNA of the CDR3 is TGCGCCAGCAGCCAGGCGCTAGCGGGTAACACCGGGGAGCTGTTTTTT. It codes for CASSQALAGNTGELFF.

The V and J genes are TRBV6-6 and TRBJ2-7; D ambiguous. This CDR3 is 15 amino acids long. Per the germline V gene, CDR1 is MNHNY and CDR2 is SVGAGI (reference sequence). V was shortened by 6 bases and J by 6 bases, with 21 bases between the two germline ends. CDR3 sequence (DNA): TGTGCCAGCAGACCGGCTACAGATTCCTCCGGCGAGCAGTACTTC. It specifies CASRPATDSSGEQYF.